Listed below are T cell receptor beta chains from one sample, sequenced in a study of identical twins. TCRdb itself ran the 5' RACE reads through MiXCR, one entry per CDR3 protein. There are roughly 230,000 distinct CDR3 sequences in the sample; 6.5% to 9.5% occur only once, and 2.5% to 3.5% lies in the top ten. This sample also belongs to another study, concerning yellow fever vaccine responses in identical twins.

Source material: CD8+ T cells sorted from blood. These receptors were taken from a woman in her late teens or twenties in good health. Each CDR3 is given with its conserved first and last residue. The order of the fields is V gene, J gene, clone size, CDR3 length, D gene, CDR3 protein, CDR3 DNA. A D gene is named only where the DNA matches it firmly. The size field is filled for only some rows; it gives once, few, many or a size class.

v_call: TRBV27; j_call: TRBJ2-7; clone_size: NA; cdr3_length: 16; d_call: NA; cdr3_aa: CASSSRWFDGHYEQYF; cdr3_nt: TGTGCCAGCAGCTCTCGGTGGTTCGATGGGCACTACGAGCAGTACTTC
v_call: TRBV5-5; j_call: TRBJ2-1; clone_size: many; cdr3_length: 15; d_call: TRBD1; cdr3_aa: CASSLEGQGYNEQFF; cdr3_nt: TGTGCCAGCAGCTTGGAGGGACAGGGATACAATGAGCAGTTCTTC
v_call: TRBV5-4; j_call: TRBJ2-7; clone_size: NA; cdr3_length: 15; d_call: NA; cdr3_aa: CASSLVGGKLDEQYF; cdr3_nt: TGTGCCAGCAGCTTAGTAGGCGGGAAGTTGGACGAGCAGTACTTC
v_call: TRBV7-9; j_call: TRBJ2-3; clone_size: few; cdr3_length: 17; d_call: TRBD2; cdr3_aa: CASSVTSGPYFTDTQYF; cdr3_nt: TGTGCCAGCAGCGTAACTAGCGGACCCTATTTCACAGATACGCAGTATTTT
v_call: TRBV7-9; j_call: TRBJ2-3; clone_size: NA; cdr3_length: 17; d_call: NA; cdr3_aa: CASSMRLGETGADTQYF; cdr3_nt: TGTGCCAGCAGCATGAGACTAGGAGAGACCGGGGCAGATACGCAGTATTTT
v_call: TRBV5-6; j_call: TRBJ2-5; clone_size: few; cdr3_length: 16; d_call: NA; cdr3_aa: CASSLGGGGGGETQYF; cdr3_nt: TGTGCCAGCAGCTTAGGCGGAGGGGGGGGCGGAGAGACCCAGTACTTC
v_call: TRBV3-1; j_call: TRBJ1-1; clone_size: few; cdr3_length: 15; d_call: TRBD1; cdr3_aa: CASSPRDRRNTEAFF; cdr3_nt: TGTGCCAGCAGCCCGCGGGACAGGAGGAACACTGAAGCTTTCTTT
v_call: TRBV27; j_call: TRBJ2-2; clone_size: NA; cdr3_length: 17; d_call: NA; cdr3_aa: CASSFWPLGVNTGELFF; cdr3_nt: TGTGCCAGCAGTTTTTGGCCGCTTGGGGTGAACACCGGGGAGCTGTTTTTT
v_call: TRBV27; j_call: TRBJ2-3; clone_size: few; cdr3_length: 14; d_call: TRBD1; cdr3_aa: CASTPDRYTDTQYF; cdr3_nt: TGTGCCAGCACGCCGGACAGGTACACAGATACGCAGTATTTT
v_call: TRBV6-5; j_call: TRBJ2-3; clone_size: many; cdr3_length: 16; d_call: TRBD1; cdr3_aa: CASSYARDRGTDTQYF; cdr3_nt: TGTGCCAGCAGTTATGCTCGAGACAGGGGCACAGATACGCAGTATTTT
v_call: TRBV20-1; j_call: TRBJ2-1; clone_size: few; cdr3_length: 14; d_call: TRBD1; cdr3_aa: CSAREVDRGPEQFF; cdr3_nt: TGCAGTGCTAGAGAAGTGGACAGGGGGCCTGAGCAGTTCTTC
v_call: TRBV6-1; j_call: TRBJ2-1; clone_size: once; cdr3_length: 15; d_call: TRBD2; cdr3_aa: CASSPERGAPGEQFF; cdr3_nt: TGTGCCAGCAGTCCCGAGCGGGGGGCACCGGGGGAGCAGTTCTTC
v_call: TRBV6-4; j_call: TRBJ2-3; clone_size: NA; cdr3_length: 15; d_call: TRBD2; cdr3_aa: CAGSDHGGSTDTQYF; cdr3_nt: TGTGCCGGCAGTGACCACGGGGGGAGCACAGATACGCAGTATTTT
v_call: TRBV7-9; j_call: TRBJ2-5; clone_size: many; cdr3_length: 16; d_call: NA; cdr3_aa: CASSSNAGHFPETQYF; cdr3_nt: TGTGCCAGCAGCTCCAATGCGGGACATTTTCCAGAGACCCAGTACTTC
v_call: TRBV10-3; j_call: TRBJ1-1; clone_size: many; cdr3_length: 12; d_call: NA; cdr3_aa: CAISESRTEAFF; cdr3_nt: TGTGCCATCAGTGAGTCTAGAACTGAAGCTTTCTTT
v_call: TRBV29-1; j_call: TRBJ2-7; clone_size: many; cdr3_length: 13; d_call: TRBD1; cdr3_aa: CSVVGTDPYEQYF; cdr3_nt: TGCAGCGTTGTGGGGACAGACCCCTACGAGCAGTACTTC
v_call: TRBV20-1; j_call: TRBJ2-7; clone_size: many; cdr3_length: 15; d_call: TRBD1; cdr3_aa: CSATAGTGGAYEQYF; cdr3_nt: TGCAGTGCTACGGCCGGGACAGGGGGGGCCTACGAGCAGTACTTC
v_call: TRBV3-1; j_call: TRBJ2-2; clone_size: few; cdr3_length: 16; d_call: NA; cdr3_aa: CASSQGLGGPTGELFF; cdr3_nt: TGTGCCAGCAGCCAAGGTCTAGGGGGTCCCACCGGGGAGCTGTTTTTT
v_call: TRBV7-8; j_call: TRBJ2-3; clone_size: NA; cdr3_length: 15; d_call: NA; cdr3_aa: CASSSLPGDTDTQYF; cdr3_nt: TGTGCCAGCAGCTCGTTACCCGGGGACACAGATACGCAGTATTTT
v_call: TRBV7-9; j_call: TRBJ2-7; clone_size: many; cdr3_length: 12; d_call: NA; cdr3_aa: CASSLVGYEQYF; cdr3_nt: TGTGCCAGCAGCTTAGTAGGGTACGAGCAGTACTTC
v_call: TRBV2; j_call: TRBJ2-1; clone_size: NA; cdr3_length: 15; d_call: TRBD2; cdr3_aa: CASTGLAGDYNEQFF; cdr3_nt: TGTGCCAGCACCGGACTAGCGGGAGACTACAATGAGCAGTTCTTC
v_call: TRBV20-1; j_call: TRBJ2-7; clone_size: few; cdr3_length: 14; d_call: NA; cdr3_aa: CSASVQLSTYEQYF; cdr3_nt: TGCAGTGCTAGCGTCCAACTCAGCACCTACGAGCAGTACTTC
v_call: TRBV3-1; j_call: TRBJ1-5; clone_size: many; cdr3_length: 13; d_call: NA; cdr3_aa: CASSQEGHQPQHF; cdr3_nt: TGTGCCAGCAGCCAAGAGGGTCATCAGCCCCAGCATTTT
v_call: TRBV5-1; j_call: TRBJ2-7; clone_size: few; cdr3_length: 14; d_call: NA; cdr3_aa: CASSLTPRGYEQYF; cdr3_nt: TGCGCCAGCAGCCTGACTCCCCGGGGCTACGAGCAGTACTTC
v_call: TRBV28; j_call: TRBJ2-6; clone_size: few; cdr3_length: 13; d_call: NA; cdr3_aa: CASSFTGANVLTF; cdr3_nt: TGTGCCAGCAGTTTTACGGGGGCCAACGTCCTGACTTTC
v_call: TRBV27; j_call: TRBJ2-1; clone_size: many; cdr3_length: 13; d_call: NA; cdr3_aa: CASSLKAFNEQFF; cdr3_nt: TGTGCCAGCAGTCTAAAGGCCTTCAATGAGCAGTTCTTC
v_call: TRBV29-1; j_call: TRBJ2-7; clone_size: many; cdr3_length: 14; d_call: NA; cdr3_aa: CSVDTGRGAYEQYF; cdr3_nt: TGCAGCGTTGATACAGGGAGGGGAGCCTACGAGCAGTACTTC
v_call: TRBV20-1; j_call: TRBJ2-4; clone_size: NA; cdr3_length: 13; d_call: NA; cdr3_aa: CSARLSGTENQYF; cdr3_nt: TGCAGTGCTAGACTTTCCGGGACCGAAAATCAGTACTTC
v_call: TRBV19; j_call: TRBJ2-1; clone_size: few; cdr3_length: 13; d_call: NA; cdr3_aa: CASSIDSGYEQFF; cdr3_nt: TGTGCCAGTAGTATAGATAGTGGCTATGAGCAGTTCTTC
v_call: TRBV7-9; j_call: TRBJ1-1; clone_size: many; cdr3_length: 13; d_call: NA; cdr3_aa: CASSFGTGTEAFF; cdr3_nt: TGTGCCAGCAGCTTCGGGACGGGGACTGAAGCTTTCTTT
v_call: TRBV4-1; j_call: TRBJ2-2; clone_size: few; cdr3_length: 15; d_call: NA; cdr3_aa: CASSQVFGDTGELFF; cdr3_nt: TGCGCCAGCAGCCAAGTCTTTGGGGACACCGGGGAGCTGTTTTTT
v_call: TRBV9; j_call: TRBJ2-3; clone_size: NA; cdr3_length: 13; d_call: TRBD2; cdr3_aa: CASSDSGADTQYF; cdr3_nt: TGTGCCAGCAGCGACAGCGGGGCAGATACGCAGTATTTT
v_call: TRBV4-3; j_call: TRBJ2-2; clone_size: many; cdr3_length: 16; d_call: TRBD2; cdr3_aa: CASSPGSGIFAGELFF; cdr3_nt: TGCGCCAGCAGCCCCGGTAGCGGGATATTTGCCGGGGAGCTGTTTTTT
v_call: TRBV28; j_call: TRBJ2-3; clone_size: few; cdr3_length: 14; d_call: NA; cdr3_aa: CASSRTASTDTQYF; cdr3_nt: TGTGCCAGCTCACGGACAGCCAGCACAGATACGCAGTATTTT
v_call: TRBV29-1; j_call: TRBJ2-5; clone_size: many; cdr3_length: 16; d_call: NA; cdr3_aa: CSVEEYLGAVQETQYF; cdr3_nt: TGCAGCGTTGAAGAGTACCTAGGGGCGGTCCAAGAGACCCAGTACTTC
v_call: TRBV2; j_call: TRBJ1-6; clone_size: few; cdr3_length: 13; d_call: TRBD1; cdr3_aa: CASSDRGLSPLHF; cdr3_nt: TGTGCCAGCAGTGACAGGGGGTTATCACCCCTCCACTTT
v_call: TRBV7-6; j_call: TRBJ2-3; clone_size: NA; cdr3_length: 17; d_call: NA; cdr3_aa: CASSVQVGGASTDTQYF; cdr3_nt: TGTGCCAGCAGCGTCCAGGTGGGGGGCGCGAGCACAGATACGCAGTATTTT
v_call: TRBV7-9; j_call: TRBJ2-7; clone_size: NA; cdr3_length: 13; d_call: NA; cdr3_aa: CASRGFLSYEQYF; cdr3_nt: TGTGCCAGCAGGGGGTTTCTGTCCTACGAGCAGTACTTC
v_call: TRBV10-3; j_call: TRBJ1-6; clone_size: many; cdr3_length: 14; d_call: NA; cdr3_aa: CAISLQATDSPLHF; cdr3_nt: TGTGCCATCAGTCTCCAGGCTACGGATTCACCCCTCCACTTT
v_call: TRBV10-2; j_call: TRBJ2-1; clone_size: NA; cdr3_length: 17; d_call: TRBD2; cdr3_aa: CASSVPLAGRSYNEQFF; cdr3_nt: TGCGCCAGCAGTGTTCCCCTAGCGGGCCGCTCCTACAATGAGCAGTTCTTC
v_call: TRBV11-2; j_call: TRBJ2-3; clone_size: few; cdr3_length: 18; d_call: TRBD1; cdr3_aa: CASSPRQGVWVMSDTQYF; cdr3_nt: TGTGCCAGCAGCCCCCGGCAGGGGGTTTGGGTCATGTCAGATACGCAGTATTTT
v_call: TRBV20-1; j_call: TRBJ2-3; clone_size: NA; cdr3_length: 15; d_call: NA; cdr3_aa: CCARQVSTSTDTQYF; cdr3_nt: TGCTGTGCTAGACAGGTTTCTACTAGCACAGATACGCAGTATTTT
v_call: TRBV19; j_call: TRBJ2-7; clone_size: NA; cdr3_length: 14; d_call: TRBD1; cdr3_aa: CASSIPGGVYEQYF; cdr3_nt: TGTGCCAGTAGTATACCAGGGGGCGTTTACGAGCAGTACTTC
v_call: TRBV29-1; j_call: TRBJ2-7; clone_size: many; cdr3_length: 12; d_call: NA; cdr3_aa: CSVEKTDGEQYF; cdr3_nt: TGCAGCGTGGAAAAGACCGACGGGGAGCAGTACTTC
v_call: TRBV15; j_call: TRBJ2-3; clone_size: many; cdr3_length: 15; d_call: NA; cdr3_aa: CATNRGRAFTDTQYF; cdr3_nt: TGTGCCACCAACCGAGGCAGGGCGTTTACAGATACGCAGTATTTT
v_call: TRBV7-9; j_call: TRBJ1-1; clone_size: many; cdr3_length: 16; d_call: NA; cdr3_aa: CASSSTRQAMNTEAFF; cdr3_nt: TGTGCCAGCAGCTCGACTAGACAGGCGATGAACACTGAAGCTTTCTTT
v_call: TRBV7-9; j_call: TRBJ1-5; clone_size: NA; cdr3_length: 15; d_call: NA; cdr3_aa: CASSLAGLGHQPQHF; cdr3_nt: TGTGCCAGCAGCTTAGCCGGACTAGGTCATCAGCCCCAGCATTTT
v_call: TRBV24-1; j_call: TRBJ2-2; clone_size: NA; cdr3_length: 17; d_call: NA; cdr3_aa: CATSDLARQRNTGELFF; cdr3_nt: TGTGCCACCAGTGATTTGGCTAGACAGCGAAACACCGGGGAGCTGTTTTTT
v_call: TRBV4-3; j_call: TRBJ2-7; clone_size: few; cdr3_length: 15; d_call: NA; cdr3_aa: CASSQDAHGSYEQYF; cdr3_nt: TGCGCCAGCAGCCAAGATGCGCACGGATCCTACGAGCAGTACTTC
v_call: TRBV6-5; j_call: TRBJ2-5; clone_size: many; cdr3_length: 13; d_call: NA; cdr3_aa: CASSSPDRETQYF; cdr3_nt: TGTGCCAGCAGTTCCCCGGACCGAGAGACCCAGTACTTC
v_call: TRBV7-8; j_call: TRBJ2-1; clone_size: few; cdr3_length: 12; d_call: NA; cdr3_aa: CASSTEPAEQFF; cdr3_nt: TGTGCCAGCAGCACCGAGCCCGCTGAGCAGTTCTTC
v_call: TRBV20-1; j_call: TRBJ2-7; clone_size: NA; cdr3_length: 15; d_call: NA; cdr3_aa: CSARDRSSGSYEQYF; cdr3_nt: TGCAGTGCTAGAGATAGGAGTAGCGGCTCCTACGAGCAGTACTTC
v_call: TRBV5-8; j_call: TRBJ1-5; clone_size: few; cdr3_length: 17; d_call: TRBD1; cdr3_aa: CASSPRQGISENQPQHF; cdr3_nt: TGTGCCAGCAGCCCAAGACAGGGGATAAGTGAAAATCAGCCCCAGCATTTT
v_call: TRBV7-9; j_call: TRBJ1-6; clone_size: NA; cdr3_length: 15; d_call: NA; cdr3_aa: CASSLHPDSRSPLHF; cdr3_nt: TGTGCCAGCAGCTTACACCCTGACAGTAGATCACCCCTCCACTTT
v_call: TRBV20-1; j_call: TRBJ2-7; clone_size: NA; cdr3_length: 15; d_call: TRBD1; cdr3_aa: CSARDLPGGLYEQYF; cdr3_nt: TGCAGTGCTAGAGATCTGCCAGGGGGCCTTTACGAGCAGTACTTC
v_call: TRBV5-1; j_call: TRBJ2-1; clone_size: many; cdr3_length: 15; d_call: TRBD1; cdr3_aa: CASSLEGTGYNEQFF; cdr3_nt: TGCGCCAGCAGCTTGGAGGGGACAGGTTACAATGAGCAGTTCTTC